This T cell receptor beta chain was captured by sequencing in a study of blood T cell repertoires in COVID-19. Across the whole study: COVID-19 samples from acute and convalescent phases originated in the United States, Italy and Spain. Nucleic acid was either cDNA or gDNA, and it came from T cells, B-cell-depleted T cells, or PBMCs.

Authors' analysis steps: Amplification of reference gene primers was used by the study to estimate nucleated cell counts. TCRdb's copy holds only in-frame clones and misses some; the assay was immunoSEQ multiplex PCR. V and J calls and clone size are copied from that table; D and trimming were computed from the DNA. The profile shows tens of thousands of clones, roughly 90% of them singletons. J gave up 2 bases and V 4 bases, and 4 bases lay outside the gene matches. The CDR3 consists of 14 residues. Germline V gene lookup returns CDR1 SQVTM and CDR2 ANQGSEA. The receptor comes from a human donor in a cohort sampled during active COVID-19. Sequencing was carried out using peripheral blood. The chain is built from TRBV29-1 and TRBJ1-1; 10 positions match TRBD1. CDR3 protein: CSVGDRGVNTEAFF. In DNA, the CDR3 is TGCAGCGTTGGGGACAGGGGCGTTAACACTGAAGCTTTCTTT.